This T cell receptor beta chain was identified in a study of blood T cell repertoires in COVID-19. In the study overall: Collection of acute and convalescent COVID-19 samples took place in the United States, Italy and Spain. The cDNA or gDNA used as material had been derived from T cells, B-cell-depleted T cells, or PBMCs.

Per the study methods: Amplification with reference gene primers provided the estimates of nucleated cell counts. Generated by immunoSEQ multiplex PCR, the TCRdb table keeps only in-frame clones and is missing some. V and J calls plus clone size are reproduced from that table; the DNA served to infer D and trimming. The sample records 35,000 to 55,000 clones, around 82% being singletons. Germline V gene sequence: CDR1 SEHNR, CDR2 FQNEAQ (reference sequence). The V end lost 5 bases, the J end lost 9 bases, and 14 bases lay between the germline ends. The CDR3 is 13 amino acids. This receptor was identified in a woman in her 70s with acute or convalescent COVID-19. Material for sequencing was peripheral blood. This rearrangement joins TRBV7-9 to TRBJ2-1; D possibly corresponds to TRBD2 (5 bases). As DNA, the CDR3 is TGTGCCAGCAGCCGACTAACGTTAAGTGAGCAGTTCTTC. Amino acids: CASSRLTLSEQFF.